Listed below are T cell receptor beta chains from one sample, sequenced in a study of blood T cell repertoires in COVID-19. TCRdb keeps only in-frame clones here, not all; method: immunoSEQ multiplex PCR. The repertoire includes roughly 43,000 clones, approximately 85% of them detected once, and less than 15% sits in the top ten. The sequenced sample consisted of peripheral blood. The receptors were sampled from a human donor in a cohort sampled during active COVID-19. The CDR3 runs from the conserved cysteine through the conserved F or W. Fields, in order: clone size, V gene, D gene, J gene, CDR3 protein, CDR3 DNA. A D gene is named only where the DNA matches it firmly. Only part of the rows carry a size: once, few, many, or a class if the clone is expanded.

clone size: medium-sized
V gene: TRBV7-9
D gene: .
J gene: TRBJ2-2
CDR3 protein: CASSLARGSGELFF
CDR3 DNA: TGTGCCAGCAGCTTAGCGCGAGGTTCCGGGGAGCTGTTTTTT

clone size: few
V gene: TRBV5-1
D gene: .
J gene: TRBJ1-1
CDR3 protein: CASSFDSSNTEAFF
CDR3 DNA: TGCGCCAGCAGCTTCGACAGTTCGAACACTGAAGCTTTCTTT

clone size: once
V gene: TRBV19
D gene: TRBD2
J gene: TRBJ2-1
CDR3 protein: CASSGLLAVYNEQFF
CDR3 DNA: TGTGCCAGTAGCGGGCTACTAGCGGTTTACAATGAGCAGTTCTTC

clone size: .
V gene: TRBV6-5
D gene: .
J gene: TRBJ1-2
CDR3 protein: CASTLPVGRLGGYTF
CDR3 DNA: TGTGCCAGCACCCTGCCCGTCGGGAGATTGGGTGGCTACACCTTC

clone size: .
V gene: TRBV7-3
D gene: TRBD1
J gene: TRBJ1-6
CDR3 protein: CASSPNRGGNSPLHF
CDR3 DNA: TGTGCCAGCAGTCCCAACAGGGGTGGTAATTCACCCCTCCACTTT

clone size: .
V gene: TRBV5-5
D gene: TRBD1
J gene: TRBJ2-7
CDR3 protein: CASTDRVGAYEQYF
CDR3 DNA: TGTGCCAGCACAGACAGGGTGGGCGCCTACGAGCAGTACTTC

clone size: .
V gene: TRBV5-1
D gene: TRBD2
J gene: TRBJ2-5
CDR3 protein: CASSLVLAGGRQETQYF
CDR3 DNA: TGCGCCAGCAGCTTGGTTCTAGCGGGGGGGCGTCAAGAGACCCAGTACTTC

clone size: .
V gene: TRBV3-1/TRBV3-2
D gene: TRBD1
J gene: TRBJ2-2
CDR3 protein: CASSQERPGQGAYGELFF
CDR3 DNA: TGTGCCAGCAGCCAAGAACGCCCGGGACAGGGGGCGTATGGGGAGCTGTTTTTT

clone size: .
V gene: TRBV6-6
D gene: .
J gene: TRBJ2-7
CDR3 protein: CASSPREGEQYF
CDR3 DNA: TGTGCCAGCAGCCCTAGAGAGGGCGAGCAGTACTTC

clone size: .
V gene: TRBV5-6
D gene: TRBD2
J gene: TRBJ2-2
CDR3 protein: CASSALAGGRTGELFF
CDR3 DNA: TGTGCCAGCAGCGCACTAGCGGGGGGCCGGACCGGGGAGCTGTTTTTT

clone size: .
V gene: TRBV13
D gene: .
J gene: TRBJ1-6
CDR3 protein: CASSLRGTTRNSPLHF
CDR3 DNA: TGTGCCAGCAGCTTAAGGGGCACAACGCGGAATTCACCCCTCCACTTT

clone size: .
V gene: TRBV7-2
D gene: TRBD1
J gene: TRBJ2-3
CDR3 protein: CASRPQVGGTTDTQYF
CDR3 DNA: TGTGCCAGCAGGCCCCAGGTAGGGGGCACCACAGATACGCAGTATTTT

clone size: .
V gene: TRBV6-5
D gene: TRBD2
J gene: TRBJ2-5
CDR3 protein: CASRTSGGFKETQYF
CDR3 DNA: TGTGCCAGCAGGACGAGCGGGGGGTTTAAAGAGACCCAGTACTTC

clone size: .
V gene: TRBV19
D gene: .
J gene: TRBJ2-5
CDR3 protein: CASSATRRGETQYF
CDR3 DNA: TGTGCCAGTAGTGCGACCCGGAGGGGAGAGACCCAGTACTTC

clone size: .
V gene: TRBV7-3
D gene: TRBD2
J gene: TRBJ2-1
CDR3 protein: CASSLISGGSNEQFF
CDR3 DNA: TGTGCCAGCAGCTTAATTAGCGGGGGCTCTAATGAGCAGTTCTTC

clone size: .
V gene: TRBV7-3
D gene: .
J gene: TRBJ1-6
CDR3 protein: CASSLTGGVTNSPLHF
CDR3 DNA: TGTGCCAGCAGCTTAACGGGAGGGGTGACTAATTCACCCCTCCACTTT

clone size: .
V gene: TRBV19
D gene: .
J gene: TRBJ2-3
CDR3 protein: CASRRGAGTDTQYF
CDR3 DNA: TGTGCCAGTCGCCGGGGGGCGGGCACAGATACGCAGTATTTT

clone size: .
V gene: TRBV19
D gene: .
J gene: TRBJ2-3
CDR3 protein: CASSTGGWADTQYF
CDR3 DNA: TGTGCCAGTAGTACCGGGGGTTGGGCAGATACGCAGTATTTT

clone size: .
V gene: TRBV2
D gene: TRBD1
J gene: TRBJ1-2
CDR3 protein: CATTRRGGNYGYTF
CDR3 DNA: TGTGCCACCACTAGGAGAGGGGGCAACTATGGCTACACCTTC

clone size: .
V gene: TRBV24-1
D gene: TRBD2
J gene: TRBJ2-3
CDR3 protein: CAVGTSGGVITDTQYF
CDR3 DNA: TGTGCCGTCGGGACTAGCGGGGGGGTTATCACAGATACGCAGTATTTT

clone size: .
V gene: TRBV11-2
D gene: .
J gene: TRBJ1-4
CDR3 protein: CASSLLQKGKLFF
CDR3 DNA: TGTGCCAGCAGCTTATTACAGAAAGGAAAACTGTTTTTT

clone size: few
V gene: TRBV6-5
D gene: TRBD2
J gene: TRBJ2-7
CDR3 protein: CASSHSGGGYEQYF
CDR3 DNA: TGTGCCAGCAGTCATTCGGGGGGGGGCTACGAGCAGTACTTC

clone size: .
V gene: TRBV25-1
D gene: .
J gene: TRBJ1-1
CDR3 protein: CASSTDMNTEAFF
CDR3 DNA: TGTGCCAGCAGTACGGACATGAACACTGAAGCTTTCTTT

clone size: .
V gene: TRBV19
D gene: .
J gene: TRBJ1-3
CDR3 protein: CASSILLLGNTIYF
CDR3 DNA: TGTGCCAGTAGTATATTACTCCTGGGAAACACCATATATTTT

clone size: .
V gene: TRBV19
D gene: .
J gene: TRBJ2-1
CDR3 protein: CASSLIKTAPGSDEQFF
CDR3 DNA: TGTGCCAGTAGCCTCATTAAGACGGCCCCAGGTTCCGATGAGCAGTTCTTC

clone size: .
V gene: TRBV18
D gene: TRBD1
J gene: TRBJ2-7
CDR3 protein: CASSPRQGAESYEQYF
CDR3 DNA: TGTGCCAGCTCACCAAGACAGGGGGCGGAATCCTACGAGCAGTACTTC

clone size: .
V gene: TRBV3-1/TRBV3-2
D gene: .
J gene: TRBJ2-7
CDR3 protein: CASRGQSEQYF
CDR3 DNA: TGTGCCAGCAGGGGGCAGTCCGAGCAGTACTTC

clone size: .
V gene: TRBV6-5
D gene: .
J gene: TRBJ2-6
CDR3 protein: CASSYSGVGANVLTF
CDR3 DNA: TGTGCCAGCAGTTACTCAGGGGTTGGGGCCAACGTCCTGACTTTC

clone size: .
V gene: TRBV5-1
D gene: .
J gene: TRBJ2-1
CDR3 protein: CASSLRGINDEQFF
CDR3 DNA: TGCGCCAGCAGCTTGAGGGGGATCAACGATGAGCAGTTCTTC

clone size: .
V gene: TRBV28
D gene: .
J gene: TRBJ2-3
CDR3 protein: CASRTLTSTSTDTQYF
CDR3 DNA: TGTGCCAGCAGGACCTTGACTAGTACTAGCACAGATACGCAGTATTTT

clone size: .
V gene: TRBV19
D gene: TRBD1
J gene: TRBJ2-3
CDR3 protein: CASSPQGALTDTQYF
CDR3 DNA: TGTGCCAGTAGCCCACAGGGGGCCCTCACAGATACGCAGTATTTT